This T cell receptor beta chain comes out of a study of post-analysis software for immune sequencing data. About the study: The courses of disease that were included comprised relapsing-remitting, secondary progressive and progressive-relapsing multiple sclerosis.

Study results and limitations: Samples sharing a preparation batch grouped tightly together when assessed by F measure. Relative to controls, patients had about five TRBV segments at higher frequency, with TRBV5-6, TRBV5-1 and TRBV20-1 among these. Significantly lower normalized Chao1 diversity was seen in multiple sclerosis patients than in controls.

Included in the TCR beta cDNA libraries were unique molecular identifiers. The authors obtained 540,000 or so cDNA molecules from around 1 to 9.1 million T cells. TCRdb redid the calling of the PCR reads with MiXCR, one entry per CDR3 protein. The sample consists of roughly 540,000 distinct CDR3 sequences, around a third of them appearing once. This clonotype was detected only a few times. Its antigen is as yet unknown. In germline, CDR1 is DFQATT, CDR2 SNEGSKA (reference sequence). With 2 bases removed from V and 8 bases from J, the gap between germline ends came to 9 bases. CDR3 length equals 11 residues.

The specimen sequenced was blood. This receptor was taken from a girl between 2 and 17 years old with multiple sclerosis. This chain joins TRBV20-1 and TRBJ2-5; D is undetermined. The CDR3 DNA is TGCAGTGCTAGAAAGCCGGACACCCAGTACTTC. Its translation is CSARKPDTQYF.